This TCR beta chain was documented in a study of graft-versus-host responses after intestinal transplantation. Germline loops: CDR1 SGHVS, CDR2 FNYEAQ. The CDR3 consists of 14 residues. V lost 5 bases and J lost 3; bases outside the gene matches: 2. Here immunoSEQ multiplex PCR was the method, and the copy in TCRdb shows in-frame clones only, minus some. The profile shows tens of thousands of clones, about 87% of them singletons. The specimen was PBMCs, collected 26 days after transplant. V usage is TRBV7-6 and J usage is TRBJ2-5; TRBD2 aligns across 11 bases. This clonotype was sampled from a human patient who received an intestinal transplant, so some T cells may come from the graft donor. CDR3 sequence reads: CASSLSGGEETQYF. For the CDR3, the DNA is TGTGCCAGCAGCCTTAGCGGGGGGGAAGAGACCCAGTACTTC. Drawing the rest from reference TRBV7-6 and TRBJ2-5, the complete variable domain is GAGVSQSPRYKVTKRGQDVALRCDPISGHVSLYWYRQALGQGPEFLTYFNYEAQQDKSGLPNDRFSAERPEGSISTLTIQRTEQRDSAMYRCASSLSGGEETQYFGPGTRLLVL.